The next 21 T cell receptor beta chains were all read from a single sample in a study of T cells in Graves' hyperthyroidism and ophthalmopathy. It was RNA transcripts that yielded the amplified TCR beta CDR3 regions. Using the HTBI primer set, a first-round RT-PCR was run on the TCR CDR3. Each CDR3 protein gets one entry after TCRdb re-called the multiplex PCR reads with MiXCR. In the table there are approximately 350,000 distinct CDR3 sequences, roughly 15% of which are singletons. What was sequenced was blood. These receptors were taken from a woman aged 55-75 years with Graves' ophthalmopathy.

The rearrangement uses TRBV7-3 and TRBJ2-5; D ambiguous. Germline V lookup: CDR1 SGHTA, CDR2 FQGTGA. Trimming cost V 1 base and J 1 base, with 4 bases left between them. The CDR3 covers 13 residues. The CDR3 sequence: CASSLKTQETQYF. The CDR3 region has the DNA TGTGCCAGCAGCTTAAAAACCCAAGAGACCCAGTACTTC.

V and J are TRBV12-3 or TRBV12-4 and TRBJ2-5; tentatively, D is TRBD1 or TRBD2 (6 bases each). The CDR3 totals 15 residues. With 2 bases removed from V and 5 bases from J, the gap between germline ends came to 15 bases. The CDR3 coding sequence is TGTGCCAGCAGTTTAAGCGAGGACAGCGGGGAGACCCAGTACTTC. Translated: CASSLSEDSGETQYF.

This clonotype was observed at least ten times. The chain has TRBV2 and TRBJ2-7; D remains unclear. Germline V gene data show CDR1 as SNHLY and CDR2 as FYNNEI. This CDR3 has 11 amino acids. Trimming removed 3 bases from V and 5 bases from J, with 5 bases in between. The CDR3 protein is CASSDSHEQYF. DNA of the CDR3: TGTGCCAGCAGTGATTCACACGAGCAGTACTTC.

In this sample, this clonotype turned up many times. The chain joins TRBV7-3 to TRBJ2-1; D possibly corresponds to TRBD2 (6 bases). The germline CDR1 and CDR2 sequences are SGHTA and FQGTGA. V was clipped by 2 bases and J by 4 bases, with 9 bases between them. CDR3 length: 14 residues. CDR3 residues: CASSLGTSYNEQFF. In DNA form, the CDR3 reads TGTGCCAGCAGCTTAGGGACTTCTTACAATGAGCAGTTCTTC. The complete variable domain, with remaining parts taken from reference TRBV7-3 and TRBJ2-1, reads GAGVSQTPSNKVTEKGKYVELRCDPISGHTALYWYRQSLGQGPEFLIYFQGTGAADDSGLPNDRFFAVRPEGSVSTLKIQRTERGDSAVYLCASSLGTSYNEQFFGPGTRLTVL.

This clonotype was seen repeatedly, ten times or more. This chain links TRBV9 with TRBJ2-2, with 8 bases identical to TRBD1. CDR3 length: 18 residues. Germline V gene lookup returns CDR1 SGDLS and CDR2 YYNGEE. J was trimmed by 7 bases and V by 0 bases; bases with no gene match: 14. The CDR3 sequence: CASSVDLGTGLTFGELFF. CDR3 sequence (DNA): TGTGCCAGCAGCGTAGATCTAGGGACAGGTTTGACCTTCGGGGAGCTGTTTTTT.

This clonotype was seen only a few times. Given a much more abundant clone one base away, this may be a read error. J is TRBJ2-1 and V is TRBV20-1; 8 bases map to TRBD2. The end of the DNA fits TRBJ2-7 better, so the J call may be wrong. CDR3 length equals 14 residues. Germline CDR1 is DFQATT and CDR2 is SNEGSKA (reference sequence). CDR3 loop: CSATRREDYNEQYF. CDR3 DNA: TGCAGTGCAACTCGGCGGGAGGACTACAATGAGCAGTACTTC.

This clonotype was recorded at least ten times. The chain combines TRBV2 with TRBJ1-5; the match to TRBD1 covers 7 bases. Germline-derived CDR1 and CDR2 are SNHLY and FYNNEI. The length of the CDR3 is 15 residues. The V and J ends lost 2 bases and 0 bases, in that order; junction bases with no gene match: 1. This chain's CDR3 is CASSERTGSNQPQHF. The CDR3 region has the DNA TGTGCCAGCAGTGAAAGGACAGGTAGCAATCAGCCCCAGCATTTT.

This clonotype has ten or more counts. J is TRBJ2-7 and V is TRBV9, with 9 bases aligning to TRBD2. CDR3 size: 15 residues. Germline-derived CDR1 and CDR2 are SGDLS and YYNGEE. J was trimmed by 3 bases and V by 2 bases; bases with no gene match: 6. CDR3 protein: CASSVTAGGFYEQYF. The CDR3 DNA is TGTGCCAGCAGCGTGACAGCGGGAGGATTCTACGAGCAGTACTTC.

In this sample, this clonotype turned up many times. The chain joins TRBV12-3 or TRBV12-4 to TRBJ1-4; D is undetermined. V gave up 2 bases and J gave up 4 bases, with 8 bases separating them. The CDR3 is 14 residues long. In nucleotides, the CDR3 is TGTGCCAGCAGTTTAAAACAGCTTAATGAAAAACTGTTTTTT. Translated: CASSLKQLNEKLFF.

This clonotype was seen repeatedly, ten times or more. The chain carries TRBV5-1 and TRBJ2-6, with a possible D match to TRBD1 (5 bases). This CDR3 spans 14 amino acids. The V gene lost 4 bases and the J gene lost 2 bases, with 7 bases spanning the gap. Germline loops: CDR1 SGHRS, CDR2 YFSETQ. CDR3 protein: CASSPTAGANVLTF. CDR3 DNA sequence: TGCGCCAGCAGCCCGACAGCTGGGGCCAACGTCCTGACTTTC.

This clonotype was counted ten times or more. The chain recombines TRBV20-1 with TRBJ2-7; TRBD1 matches 7 bases. CDR1 and CDR2 from the germline V gene are DFQATT and SNEGSKA (reference sequence). The CDR3 is 12 amino acids. CDR3 region: CSYQGDSYEQYF. The DNA of the CDR3 is TGCAGCTATCAGGGGGACTCCTACGAGCAGTACTTC.

This clonotype has ten or more counts. V is TRBV7-8 and J is TRBJ2-1; D unclear. This CDR3 has 13 amino acids. Germline V CDR1 and CDR2: SGHVS, FQNEAQ. Deletions cut 3 bases from V and 8 bases from J, with 11 bases between. The CDR3 bases are TGTGCCAGCAGCTTCAGAGGATTCGATGAGCAGTTCTTC. This translates into CASSFRGFDEQFF.

Ten or more counts support this clonotype. The rearrangement joins TRBV20-1 to TRBJ2-7; tentative D call: TRBD2 (5 bases). Per germline, CDR1 DFQATT and CDR2 SNEGSKA (reference sequence). With 8 bases removed from V and 2 bases from J, the gap between germline ends came to 16 bases. There are 13 residues in the CDR3. The CDR3 DNA sequence: TGCAGTAAACTTAGGACTGATACCTACGAGCAGTACTTC. As protein: CSKLRTDTYEQYF.

There are many counts of this clonotype. The chain employs TRBV6-5 and TRBJ2-5, with TRBD1 as a possible D gene (6 bases). Germline V CDR1 and CDR2: MNHEY, SVGAGI. This CDR3 is built from 16 residues. Trimming removed 2 bases at V and 0 bases at J, with 13 bases between. CDR3: CASSYPGGKYQETQYF. CDR3 nucleotide sequence: TGTGCCAGCAGTTACCCTGGGGGCAAGTACCAAGAGACCCAGTACTTC.

This clonotype was seen only a few times. CDR3 amino acids: CASSQVGQGESPLHF. The CDR3 DNA follows: TGTGCCAGCAGCCAAGTGGGACAGGGGGAATCACCCCTCCACTTT. The chain is built from TRBV3-1 and TRBJ1-6; TRBD1 aligns across 11 bases. Losses at the gene ends were 1 base for V and 10 bases for J; bases not matched to a gene: 3. From germline, CDR1 is LGHDT and CDR2 YNNKEL (reference sequence). CDR3 length: 15 residues.

The sample holds many counts of this clonotype. The chain has TRBV10-3 and TRBJ1-1; the match to TRBD1 covers 7 bases. V was pared by 5 bases and J by 7 bases, with 4 bases of the junction left unmatched. The CDR3 extends over 12 amino acids. Germline loops: CDR1 ENHRY, CDR2 SYGVKD. CDR3 nucleotides: TGTGCCATCAGTAACCGACAGGGTGAAGCTTTCTTT. It encodes CAISNRQGEAFF.

The chain has TRBV5-1 and TRBJ1-2; TRBD1 matches 12 bases. V gave up 4 bases and J gave up 3 bases; unmatched junction bases: 7. There are 16 residues in the CDR3. In germline, CDR1 is SGHRS, CDR2 YFSETQ. The CDR3 DNA reads as TGCGCCAGCAGCCAGGGACAGGGGGCGCAGGACTATGGCTACACCTTC. This encodes CASSQGQGAQDYGYTF. The entire variable domain, with the rest obtained from reference TRBV5-1 and TRBJ1-2, is as follows: KAGVTQTPRYLIKTRGQQVTLSCSPISGHRSVSWYQQTPGQGLQFLFEYFSETQRNKGNFPGRFSGRQFSNSRSEMNVSTLELGDSALYLCASSQGQGAQDYGYTFGSGTRLTVV.

This clonotype appeared many times. The V and J genes are TRBV29-1 and TRBJ1-2; 8 nucleotides line up with TRBD1. This CDR3 has 13 residues. The junction had 4 bases not matched to a gene; V was cut back by 7 bases and J by 0 bases. Per the germline V gene, CDR1 is SQVTM and CDR2 is ANQGSEA. The CDR3 reads CSAGTGANYGYTF. In DNA form, the CDR3 reads TGCAGCGCCGGGACAGGAGCTAACTATGGCTACACCTTC.

The chain recombines TRBV19 with TRBJ2-7; the D is unclear. The V gene's germline CDR1 is LNHDA and CDR2 SQIVND (reference sequence). Trimming took off 1 base at V and 3 bases at J, with 13 bases between the two ends. The length of the CDR3 is 15 residues. The chain's CDR3 is CASSIAARRIYEQYF. CDR3 DNA sequence: TGTGCCAGTAGTATAGCGGCCCGACGGATCTACGAGCAGTACTTC.

Notes on this clonotype: One end of the junction does not line up with germline, which may come from a read error. The chain's CDR3 is CASSQAAGSEAFF. The CDR3 nucleotides read TGTGCCAGCAGTCAAGCCGCAGGGTCTGAAGCTTTCTTT. V usage is TRBV6-1 and J usage is TRBJ1-1, with D tentatively TRBD1 (5 bases). Germline V lookup: CDR1 MNHNS, CDR2 SASEGT. This CDR3 spans 13 amino acids.

This chain joins TRBV27 and TRBJ1-6, with 8 bases fitting TRBD1. The CDR3 runs 20 residues. The germline gives CDR1 MNHEY, CDR2 SMNVEV (reference sequence). The V and J ends lost 4 bases and 0 bases, in that order; junction bases with no gene match: 14. CDR3 protein: CASSSYWPGDRSSYNSPLHF. The DNA for the CDR3 is TGTGCCAGCAGTTCATATTGGCCCGGGGACAGGAGCTCCTATAATTCACCCCTCCACTTT.